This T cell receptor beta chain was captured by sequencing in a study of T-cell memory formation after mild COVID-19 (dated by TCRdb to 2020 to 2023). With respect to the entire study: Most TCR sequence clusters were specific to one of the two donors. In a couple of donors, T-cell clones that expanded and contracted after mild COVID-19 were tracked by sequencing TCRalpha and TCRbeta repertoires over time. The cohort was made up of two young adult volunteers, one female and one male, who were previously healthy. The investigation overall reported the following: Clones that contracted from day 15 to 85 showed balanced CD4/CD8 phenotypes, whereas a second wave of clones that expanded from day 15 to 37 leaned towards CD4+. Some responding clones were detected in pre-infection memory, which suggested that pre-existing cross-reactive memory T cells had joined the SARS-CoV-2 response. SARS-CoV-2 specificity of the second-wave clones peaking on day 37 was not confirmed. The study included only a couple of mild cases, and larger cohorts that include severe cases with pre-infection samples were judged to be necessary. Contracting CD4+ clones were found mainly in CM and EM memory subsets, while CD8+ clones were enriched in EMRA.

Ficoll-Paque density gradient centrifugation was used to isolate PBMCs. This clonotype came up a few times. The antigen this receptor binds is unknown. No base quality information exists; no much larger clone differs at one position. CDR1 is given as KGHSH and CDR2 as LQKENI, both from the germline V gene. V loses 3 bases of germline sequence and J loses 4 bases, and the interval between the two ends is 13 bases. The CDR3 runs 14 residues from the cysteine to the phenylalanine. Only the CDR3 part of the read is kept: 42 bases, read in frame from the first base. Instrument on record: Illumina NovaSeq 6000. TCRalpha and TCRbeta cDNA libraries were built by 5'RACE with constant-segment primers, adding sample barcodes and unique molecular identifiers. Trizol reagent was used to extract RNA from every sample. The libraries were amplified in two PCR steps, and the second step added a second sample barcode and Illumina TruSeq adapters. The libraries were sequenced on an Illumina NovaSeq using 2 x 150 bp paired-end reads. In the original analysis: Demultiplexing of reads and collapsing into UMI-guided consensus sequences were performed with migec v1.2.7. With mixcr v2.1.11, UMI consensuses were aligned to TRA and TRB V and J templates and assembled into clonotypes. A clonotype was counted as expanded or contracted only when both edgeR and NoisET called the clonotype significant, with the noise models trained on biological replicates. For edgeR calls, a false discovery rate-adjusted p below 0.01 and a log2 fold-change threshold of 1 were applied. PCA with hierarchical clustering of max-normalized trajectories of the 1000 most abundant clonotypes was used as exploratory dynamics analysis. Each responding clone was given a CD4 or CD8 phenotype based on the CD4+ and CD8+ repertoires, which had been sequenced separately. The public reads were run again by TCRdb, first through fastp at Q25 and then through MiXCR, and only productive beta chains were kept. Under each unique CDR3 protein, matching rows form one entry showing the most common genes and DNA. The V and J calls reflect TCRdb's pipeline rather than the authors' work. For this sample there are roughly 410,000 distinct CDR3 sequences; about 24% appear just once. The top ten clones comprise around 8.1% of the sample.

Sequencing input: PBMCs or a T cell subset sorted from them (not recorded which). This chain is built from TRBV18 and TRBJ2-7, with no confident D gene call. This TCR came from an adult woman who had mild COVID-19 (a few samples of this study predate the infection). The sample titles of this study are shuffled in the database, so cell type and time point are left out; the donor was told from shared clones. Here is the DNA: TGTGCCAGCTCACCCCAAAACACCCTGTACGAGCAGTACTTC. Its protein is CASSPQNTLYEQYF.